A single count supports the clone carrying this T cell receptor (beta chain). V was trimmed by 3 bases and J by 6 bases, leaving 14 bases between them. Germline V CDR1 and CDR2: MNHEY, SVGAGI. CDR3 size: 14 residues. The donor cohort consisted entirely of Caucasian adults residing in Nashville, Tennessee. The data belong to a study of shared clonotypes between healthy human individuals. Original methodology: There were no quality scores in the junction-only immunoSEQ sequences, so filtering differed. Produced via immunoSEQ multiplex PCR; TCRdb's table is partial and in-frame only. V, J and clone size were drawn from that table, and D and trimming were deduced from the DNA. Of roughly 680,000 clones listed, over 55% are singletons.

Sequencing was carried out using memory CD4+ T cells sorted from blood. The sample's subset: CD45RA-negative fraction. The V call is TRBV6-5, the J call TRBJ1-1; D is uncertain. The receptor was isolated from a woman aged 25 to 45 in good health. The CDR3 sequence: CASSYRSRVSEAFF. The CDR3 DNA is TGTGCCAGCAGTTATCGGTCAAGAGTCTCTGAAGCTTTCTTT.